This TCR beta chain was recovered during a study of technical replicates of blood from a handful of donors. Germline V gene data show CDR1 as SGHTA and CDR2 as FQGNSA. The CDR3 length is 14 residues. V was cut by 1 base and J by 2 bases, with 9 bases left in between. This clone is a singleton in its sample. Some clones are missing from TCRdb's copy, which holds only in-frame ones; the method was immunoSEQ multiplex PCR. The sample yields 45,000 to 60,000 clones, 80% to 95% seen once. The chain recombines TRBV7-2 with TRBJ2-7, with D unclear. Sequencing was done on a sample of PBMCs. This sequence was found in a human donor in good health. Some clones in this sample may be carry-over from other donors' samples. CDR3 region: CASSLDSSTYEQYF. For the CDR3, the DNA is TGTGCCAGCAGCTTAGATTCCAGTACCTACGAGCAGTACTTC.